Listed below are T cell receptor beta chains from one sample, sequenced in a study of T cells in Graves' hyperthyroidism and ophthalmopathy. Each CDR3 protein is one row after TCRdb ran MiXCR on the multiplex PCR reads. The sample lists some 370,000 distinct CDR3 sequences; over 13% were seen once. Sequenced sample: blood. All receptors come from a man in his forties or fifties with Graves' ophthalmopathy. Both conserved end residues are part of each CDR3. The D gene is left open where the match is weak. Size is omitted from some rows. Given values are once, few, many or a class for expanded clones.

>few|TRBJ2-3|TRBD2|TRBV2
TGTGCCAGCAGTGAAACGGCGGGAGGTCCGGCAGATACGCAGTATTTT
CASSETAGGPADTQYF
>.|TRBJ2-7|TRBD2|TRBV10-3
TGTGCCATCAGTGACGTGGGGGAGCGGGACGCCTCCGAGCAGTACTTC
CAISDVGERDASEQYF
>few|TRBJ2-1|TRBD2|TRBV27
TGTGCCAGCAGTTTATCAAGCGGGATGGTGTCCTACAATGAGCAGTTCTTC
CASSLSSGMVSYNEQFF
>once|TRBJ1-1|.|TRBV30
TGTGCCTGGAGTGATATCCAGGGGGAAGCTTTCTTT
CAWSDIQGEAFF
>.|TRBJ2-7|TRBD1|TRBV29-1
TGCAGCTACCGGACAGGGACGGAGCAGTACTTC
CSYRTGTEQYF
>.|TRBJ1-4|.|TRBV6-2/TRBV6-3
TGTGCCAGCAGCCCAAAACATCGCCTGTTTTTT
CASSPKHRLFF
>.|TRBJ2-2|TRBD1|TRBV19
TGTGCCAGTAGTCCGCGTCACCGGACAGGGCCGGGCGGGGAGCTGTTTTTT
CASSPRHRTGPGGELFF
>.|TRBJ1-2|TRBD1|TRBV11-2
TGTGCCAGCAGCTCCCCCGACAGGGGCGGGAGCTACACCTTC
CASSSPDRGGSYTF
>many|TRBJ2-1|TRBD2|TRBV2
TGTGCCAGCAAGACTAGCTCGTGGCAGTTCTTC
CASKTSSWQFF
>many|TRBJ2-7|.|TRBV28
TGTGCCAGCAGCACTAGTGGCGAGCAGTACTTC
CASSTSGEQYF
>many|TRBJ2-5|.|TRBV28
TGTGCCAGCAGTTCCTACGACAGTTACCAAGAGACCCAGTACTTC
CASSSYDSYQETQYF
>many|TRBJ2-7|.|TRBV12-5
TGTGCTAGTGGTTCCCCCACTCTCGTTCAGGGGTGGGACGAGCAGTACTTC
CASGSPTLVQGWDEQYF
>many|TRBJ2-3|.|TRBV7-9
TGTGCCAGCAGCTTACGCCCAGATACGCAGTATTTT
CASSLRPDTQYF
>many|TRBJ2-1|.|TRBV20-1
TGCAGTGCTAGTCCCACAAACAATGAGCAGTTCTTC
CSASPTNNEQFF
>.|TRBJ2-1|.|TRBV20-1
TGCAGTGCTAGGCGAGATGAGCAGTTCTTC
CSARRDEQFF
>many|TRBJ2-3|.|TRBV24-1
TGTGCCACCGCGGACCAATACGCAGATACGCAGTATTTT
CATADQYADTQYF
>.|TRBJ2-1|.|TRBV18
TGTGCCAGCTCACAGGACCTCGGTGACAATAAGCAGTTCTTC
CASSQDLGDNKQFF
>.|TRBJ2-5|.|TRBV5-1
TGCGCCAACAGCTTGGTCCCGACTAGAGCTGAGACCCAGTACTTC
CANSLVPTRAETQYF
>many|TRBJ2-3|.|TRBV5-1
TGCGCCAGCAGCTTGGAACAGGTGGTTAGGGCAGATACGCAGTATTTT
CASSLEQVVRADTQYF
>many|TRBJ2-1|.|TRBV11-2
TGTGCCAGCAGCTTTCTGCGGGGGCGCAGGGGGAGTGAGCAGTTCTTC
CASSFLRGRRGSEQFF
>.|TRBJ1-1|.|TRBV5-1
TGCGCCAGCCCACCAGTGGCCAACACTGAAGCTTTCTTT
CASPPVANTEAFF
>.|TRBJ2-7|TRBD1|TRBV20-1
TGCAGTGCTAGCATCGGGACAGGGGGTTCCTACGAGCAGTACTTC
CSASIGTGGSYEQYF